The source of this T cell receptor beta chain is a study of siplizumab effects on memory and regulatory T cells. In the case of this clone: The antigen is unknown.

Findings of the study overall: Naive T cells were seemingly more diverse than memory cells, and major contributions to the alloresponse seemed to be made by them. Mappable alloreactive CD4+ clones came from Treg cells around three quarters of the time on average with siplizumab, against approximately 26% in controls.

Per sample, the assay covered 100,000 or so TCR templates. Profiling relied on immunoSEQ multiplex PCR, and the TCRdb table lists in-frame clones only, not all of them. The repertoire holds over 60,000 clones, less than 95% seen once, with approximately 30% in the top ten. Germline V gene data show CDR1 as SGDLS and CDR2 as YYNGEE. The CDR3 has 18 residues. V was clipped by 0 bases and J by 0 bases; unmatched bases: 6. Sequencing input: CD8+ T cells sorted from blood. The TCR originated in a human donor in good health. This chain connects TRBV9 to TRBJ2-1, with 10 nucleotides matching TRBD2. CDR3 nucleotides: TGTGCCAGCAGCGTAGATGCTAGCGGGAGTCTCTCCTACAATGAGCAGTTCTTC. It yields the protein CASSVDASGSLSYNEQFF.